These T cell receptor beta chains were read from a single sample in a study of blood T cell repertoires in COVID-19. TCRdb's copy holds only in-frame clones and misses some; the assay was immunoSEQ multiplex PCR. The table lists 100,000 to 110,000 clones, roughly 84% of them singletons. Sequenced input: peripheral blood. The receptors were gathered from a human donor in a cohort sampled during active COVID-19. Both conserved end residues are part of each CDR3.

J gene	V gene	CDR3 protein
TRBJ1-2	TRBV4-3	CASSQADRGDYGYTF
TRBJ2-7	TRBV27	CASSLYDTPNYEQYF
TRBJ2-1	TRBV7-6	CASSLGTRQNNEQFF
TRBJ2-7	TRBV7-2	CASSRLAGGVLREQYF
TRBJ2-2	TRBV12-3/TRBV12-4	CASSTGAGELFF
TRBJ1-6	TRBV6-1	CASSEASDYGSPLHF
TRBJ2-7	TRBV2	CASSRGTPTYEQYF
TRBJ1-2	TRBV16	CASSSYRRLFYGYTF
TRBJ2-3	TRBV27	CASSSLRPTSGGATQYF
TRBJ2-7	TRBV4-1	CASSQDAGRTYEQYF
TRBJ2-5	TRBV19	CASSKQGWETQYF
TRBJ2-7	TRBV21-1	CASSTPYEQYF
TRBJ1-1	TRBV19	CASRRGLGTEAFF